The TCR beta chain described here comes from a study of blood T cell repertoires in COVID-19. This table comes from immunoSEQ multiplex PCR, and its TCRdb copy is limited to in-frame clones, with some not included. The sample carries 95,000 to 150,000 clones, 75% to 90% recorded once. It was during active infection that Seattle patients were enrolled and then longitudinally followed. Germline V gene sequence: CDR1 DFQATT, CDR2 SNEGSKA (reference sequence). V lost 7 bases, J lost 4 bases, and 10 bases lay in between. The length of the CDR3 is 11 residues. The rearrangement joins TRBV20-1 to TRBJ2-5; no reliable D call. This TCR was sampled from a woman older than 75 with COVID-19, enrolled during active disease. The specimen sequenced was peripheral blood. The CDR3 region has the DNA TGCAGTGGGAGTCATCGAGAGACCCAGTACTTC. This encodes CSGSHRETQYF.